These T cell receptor beta chains were read from a single sample in a study of T-cell memory formation after mild COVID-19. Via MiXCR, TCRdb re-called the 5' RACE reads, giving one row per CDR3 protein. In the table there are 200,000 to 250,000 distinct CDR3 sequences, 27% of which are singletons. Input material: PBMCs or a T cell subset sorted from them (not recorded which). The receptor source for this set is an adult woman who had mild COVID-19 (a few samples of this study predate the infection). Cell type and time point are not known. CDR3s leave out the opening cysteine and the closing phenylalanine or tryptophan.

J gene: TRBJ2-5; V gene: TRBV4-1; CDR3 protein: ASSQFVGGSETQY
J gene: TRBJ2-5; V gene: TRBV18; CDR3 protein: ASHAGRQETQY
J gene: TRBJ2-5; V gene: TRBV2; CDR3 protein: ASSRTSGYQETQY
J gene: TRBJ1-2; V gene: TRBV12-3/TRBV12-4; CDR3 protein: ASSFGGNGGYT
J gene: TRBJ2-3; V gene: TRBV30; CDR3 protein: AWSVGQGASDTQY
J gene: TRBJ2-7; V gene: TRBV25-1; CDR3 protein: ASSEYRDRAHHEQY
J gene: TRBJ1-2; V gene: TRBV4-1; CDR3 protein: ASSQDYQPGRDYT
J gene: TRBJ2-3; V gene: TRBV20-1; CDR3 protein: SASPGGRGPDTQY
J gene: TRBJ2-2; V gene: TRBV2; CDR3 protein: ASSADTTGELF
J gene: TRBJ2-1; V gene: TRBV12-3/TRBV12-4; CDR3 protein: ASRLGGTGARNEQF
J gene: TRBJ2-7; V gene: TRBV12-3/TRBV12-4; CDR3 protein: ASSQDSLYGDEQY
J gene: TRBJ1-1; V gene: TRBV30; CDR3 protein: AWSSGTGWSNTEAF
J gene: TRBJ2-2; V gene: TRBV9; CDR3 protein: ASSVVGVGELF
J gene: TRBJ2-1; V gene: TRBV9; CDR3 protein: ASSVVLAGMSDEQF
J gene: TRBJ2-3; V gene: TRBV20-1; CDR3 protein: SARIRPAARFNTQY
J gene: TRBJ1-2; V gene: TRBV7-2; CDR3 protein: ASSSREVGTGVYGYT